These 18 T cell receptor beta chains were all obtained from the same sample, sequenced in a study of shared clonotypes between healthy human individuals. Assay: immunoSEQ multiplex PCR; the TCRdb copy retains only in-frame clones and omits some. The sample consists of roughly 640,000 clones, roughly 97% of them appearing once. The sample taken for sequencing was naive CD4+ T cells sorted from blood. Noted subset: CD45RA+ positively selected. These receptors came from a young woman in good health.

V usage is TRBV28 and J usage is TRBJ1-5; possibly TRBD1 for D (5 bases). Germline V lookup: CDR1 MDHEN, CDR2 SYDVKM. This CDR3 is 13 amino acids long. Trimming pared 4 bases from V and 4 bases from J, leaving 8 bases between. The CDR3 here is CASSSGENQPQHF. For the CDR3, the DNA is TGTGCCAGCAGTTCGGGGGAAAATCAGCCCCAGCATTTT.

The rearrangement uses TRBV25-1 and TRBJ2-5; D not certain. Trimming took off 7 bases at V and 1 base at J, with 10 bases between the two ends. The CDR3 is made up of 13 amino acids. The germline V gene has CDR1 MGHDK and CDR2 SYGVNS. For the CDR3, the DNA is TGTGCCAGCAAGGACCGGACCCAAGAGACCCAGTACTTC. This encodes CASKDRTQETQYF.

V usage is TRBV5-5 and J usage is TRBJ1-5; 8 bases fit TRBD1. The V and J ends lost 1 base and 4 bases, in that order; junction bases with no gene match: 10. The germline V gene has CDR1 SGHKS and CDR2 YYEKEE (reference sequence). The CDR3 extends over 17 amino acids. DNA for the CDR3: TGTGCCAGCAGCTTGCGTTATACAGGGGGTATTAATCAGCCCCAGCATTTT. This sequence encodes CASSLRYTGGINQPQHF.

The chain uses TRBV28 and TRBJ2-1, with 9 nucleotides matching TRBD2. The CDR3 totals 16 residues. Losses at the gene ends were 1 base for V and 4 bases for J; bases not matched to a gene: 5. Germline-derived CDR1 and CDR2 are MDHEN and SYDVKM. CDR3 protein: CASSLSASGTYNEQFF. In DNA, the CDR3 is TGTGCCAGCAGTTTATCGGCTAGCGGGACATACAATGAGCAGTTCTTC.

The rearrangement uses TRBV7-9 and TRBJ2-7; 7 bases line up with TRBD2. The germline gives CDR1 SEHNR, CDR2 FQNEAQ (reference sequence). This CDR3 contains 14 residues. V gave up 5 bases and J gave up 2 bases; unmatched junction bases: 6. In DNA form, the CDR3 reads TGTGCCAGCAGCGGGGGGACTACCGCCTACGAGCAGTACTTC. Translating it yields CASSGGTTAYEQYF.

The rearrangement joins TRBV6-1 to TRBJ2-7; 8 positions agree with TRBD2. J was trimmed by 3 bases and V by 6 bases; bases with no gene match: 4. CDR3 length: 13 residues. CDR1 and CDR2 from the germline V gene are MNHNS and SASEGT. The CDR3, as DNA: TGTGCCAGCAGCCTAGCGGGCGACTACGAGCAGTACTTC. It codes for CASSLAGDYEQYF.

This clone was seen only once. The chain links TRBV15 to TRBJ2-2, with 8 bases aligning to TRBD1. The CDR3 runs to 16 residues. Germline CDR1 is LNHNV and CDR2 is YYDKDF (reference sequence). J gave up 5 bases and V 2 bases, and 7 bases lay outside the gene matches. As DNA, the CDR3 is TGTGCCACCAGCAGACCGGGACAGGTGCAGACCGGGGAGCTGTTTTTT. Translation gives CATSRPGQVQTGELFF.

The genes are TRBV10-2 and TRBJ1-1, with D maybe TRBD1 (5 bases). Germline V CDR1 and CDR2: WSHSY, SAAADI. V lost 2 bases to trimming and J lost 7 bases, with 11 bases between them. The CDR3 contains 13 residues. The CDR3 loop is CASSEGDSGEAFF. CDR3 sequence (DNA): TGCGCCAGCAGTGAGGGGGACTCTGGTGAAGCTTTCTTT.

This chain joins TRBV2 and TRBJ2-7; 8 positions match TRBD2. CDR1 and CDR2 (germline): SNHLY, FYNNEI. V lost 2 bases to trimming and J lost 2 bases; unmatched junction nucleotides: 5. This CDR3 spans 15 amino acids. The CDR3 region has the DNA TGTGCCAGCAGTGAACGGGCGGGAGGACCCTACGAGCAGTACTTC. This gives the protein CASSERAGGPYEQYF.

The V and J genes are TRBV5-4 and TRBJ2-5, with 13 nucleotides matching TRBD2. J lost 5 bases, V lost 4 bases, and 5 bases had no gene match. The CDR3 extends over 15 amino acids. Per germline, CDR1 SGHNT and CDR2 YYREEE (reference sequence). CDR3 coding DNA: TGTGCCAGCAGCCCCGGACTAGCGGGGGACGAGACCCAGTACTTC. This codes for CASSPGLAGDETQYF.

The CDR3: CASEGTGPQPQHF. The CDR3 bases are TGTGCCTCCGAGGGGACAGGGCCTCAGCCCCAGCATTTT. This chain joins TRBV28 and TRBJ1-5; 9 bases line up with TRBD1. Germline V gene sequence: CDR1 MDHEN, CDR2 SYDVKM. V lost 11 bases and J lost 6; bases outside the gene matches: 8. This CDR3 spans 13 amino acids.

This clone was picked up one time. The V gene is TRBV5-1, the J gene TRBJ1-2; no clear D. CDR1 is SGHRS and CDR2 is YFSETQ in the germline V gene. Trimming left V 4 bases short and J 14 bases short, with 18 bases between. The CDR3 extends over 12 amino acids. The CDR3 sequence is CASSPDTAPSTF. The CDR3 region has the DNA TGCGCCAGCAGCCCAGACACCGCGCCTAGTACCTTC.

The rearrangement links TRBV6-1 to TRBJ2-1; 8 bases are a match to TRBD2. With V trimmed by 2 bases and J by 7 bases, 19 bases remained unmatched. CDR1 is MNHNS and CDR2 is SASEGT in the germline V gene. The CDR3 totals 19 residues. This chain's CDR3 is CASSELPGGPESTANEQFF. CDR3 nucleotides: TGTGCCAGCAGTGAATTACCGGGAGGGCCGGAGTCCACGGCGAATGAGCAGTTCTTC.

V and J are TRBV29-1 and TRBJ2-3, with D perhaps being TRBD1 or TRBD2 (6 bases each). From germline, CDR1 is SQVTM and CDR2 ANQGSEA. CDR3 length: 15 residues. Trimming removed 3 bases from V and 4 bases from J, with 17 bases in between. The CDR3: CSVDKGGGGADTQYF. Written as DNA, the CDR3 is TGCAGCGTTGATAAGGGGGGAGGTGGGGCAGATACGCAGTATTTT.

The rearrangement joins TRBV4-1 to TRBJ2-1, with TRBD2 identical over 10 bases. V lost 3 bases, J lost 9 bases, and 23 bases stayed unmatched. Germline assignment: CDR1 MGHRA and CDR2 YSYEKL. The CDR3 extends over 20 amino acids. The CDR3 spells CASSHSVVLAGVRAGGEQFF. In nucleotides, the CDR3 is TGCGCCAGCAGCCATAGCGTCGTGCTAGCGGGAGTACGGGCGGGTGGTGAGCAGTTCTTC.

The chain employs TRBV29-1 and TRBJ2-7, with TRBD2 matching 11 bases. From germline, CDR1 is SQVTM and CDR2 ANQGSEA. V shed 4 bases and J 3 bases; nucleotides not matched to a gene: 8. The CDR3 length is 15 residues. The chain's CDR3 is CSVALRLAGYYEQYF. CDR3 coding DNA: TGCAGCGTTGCCCTCCGACTAGCGGGATACTACGAGCAGTACTTC.

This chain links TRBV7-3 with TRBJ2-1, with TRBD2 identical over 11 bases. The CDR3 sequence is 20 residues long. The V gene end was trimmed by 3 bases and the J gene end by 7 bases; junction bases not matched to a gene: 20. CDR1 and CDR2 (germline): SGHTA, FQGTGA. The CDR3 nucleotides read TGTGCCAGCAGCTTCCTACCGACTAGCGGGAAGGGGGTCCGGGTTAATGAGCAGTTCTTC. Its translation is CASSFLPTSGKGVRVNEQFF.

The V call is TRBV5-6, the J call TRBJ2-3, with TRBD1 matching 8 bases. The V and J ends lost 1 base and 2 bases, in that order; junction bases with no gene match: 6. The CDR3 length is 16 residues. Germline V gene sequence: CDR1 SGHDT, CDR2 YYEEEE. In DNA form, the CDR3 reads TGTGCCAGCAGCTTGTTCGGGACAGGCCACACAGATACGCAGTATTTT. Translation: CASSLFGTGHTDTQYF. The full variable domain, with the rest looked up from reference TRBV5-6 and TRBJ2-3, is DAGVTQSPTHLIKTRGQQVTLRCSPKSGHDTVSWYQQALGQGPQFIFQYYEEEERQRGNFPDRFSGHQFPNYSSELNVNALLLGDSALYLCASSLFGTGHTDTQYFGPGTRLTVL.